This T cell receptor (beta chain) stems from a study of beta chain features in type 1 diabetes (dated by TCRdb to between 2018 and 2020). A note on the overall study: Mean age, gender distribution, total cell number and subset yield did not differ between patients and healthy donors. A total of roughly 99,000,000 sorted cells were examined across all samples, and the number of cells per subset was strongly correlated with RNA yield. The study compared the TCRB repertoires of sorted circulating CD4+ T cell subsets in recently diagnosed type 1 diabetes patients with those in matched healthy donors. Regulatory and stem cell-like memory subsets were obtained from only 8 patients and about 8 healthy donors, while naive and central memory subsets were obtained from all 30 or so donors. Study-wide findings and limitations: Only small numbers of individuals were included in the HLA sub-analyses, which left unresolved whether HLA type had any influence on TCRB rearrangement. PCR might favor shorter templates, but patient and control samples were amplified and corrected together, so any skew would affect both groups equally. The naive, central memory and regulatory TCRB repertoires appeared to resemble one another more closely among patients than among healthy donors. Patients with type 1 diabetes made fewer insertions and deleted more nucleotides at VDJ recombination sites, implying thymic rearrangement abnormalities. Because cDNA was sequenced instead of genomic DNA, activated cells with high expression could be over-represented, although the groups did not differ in activation or CD3 levels. A moderate but significant shortening of TCRB CDR3 length was observed in type 1 diabetes patients in all four CD4+ subsets.

The entire amount of isolated RNA was reverse transcribed using the High Capacity cDNA Reverse Transcription Kit, so the sequenced TCRB transcripts were expressed ones. Deep immunoSEQ sequencing was performed on naive, central memory and regulatory T cell samples, with an average of around 3.4 million total reads per sample. Sorted cells were lysed in RLT buffer, and RNA was extracted using DNase-treated RNeasy Micro or Mini kits according to cell number. Each cell subset was processed on its own to prevent cross-contamination, while patient and healthy donor samples were processed together. Using the immunoSEQ multiplex PCR, TCRB sequences were amplified from cDNA into 87-bp fragments spanning the CDR3 region. Sequencing of the amplicons was done on the Illumina HiSeq platform. The paper's processing steps were these. PCR bias was computationally corrected using synthetic template baselines, reads within Hamming distance 2 were collapsed, and singletons that could not be merged were discarded. Reads were aligned against IMGT so that V, D and J genes, CDR3 length and insertions or deletions at six rearrangement sites could be assigned. Within each subset, clonotype counts were normalized to the number of sorted cells before true diversity and Gini coefficients were calculated with the tcR R package. The overlap coefficient, calculated on TCRB nucleotide sequences, was used to quantify repertoire sharing. As a proxy for the pre-selection repertoire, out-of-frame TCRB sequences from naive cells were analyzed. TCRdb limited this immuneACCESS table to in-frame rearrangements with V and J called. A share of clones is missing; checked studies link under half to unresolved V genes, and the rest is unexplained. V and J calls and clone size are as listed in that table; D and trimming were resolved from the DNA. The sample table records hundreds of thousands of clones; over 14% of these occur just once. The top ten clones comprise around 0.015% of the sample.

The CDR3 covers 16 residues, taking in both the cysteine and the phenylalanine. Solely the CDR3 DNA is kept, with 48 bases framed from the first base. At the junction V is shortened by 5 bases and J by 0 bases; bases outside the gene matches: 6. CDR1 and CDR2, per the germline V gene, are SGHTA and FQGNSA. Each donor gave one peripheral blood draw, averaging around 0.11 L, which was collected into heparinised tubes. A BD FACSAria II and a panel including CD45RO, CCR7, CD25, CD127, CD95 and CD27 were used to sort naive, central memory, regulatory and stem cell-like memory CD4+ T cells. A purity above 98% was achieved for all sorted populations. PBMCs were isolated right away by Lymphoprep density gradient centrifugation and were stained directly, without culture. So that batch effects would be minimized, each experiment stained and sorted samples in pairs, pairing one healthy donor with one patient.

Regarding this clone: Its antigen remains undetermined. The record has no base qualities; no much larger clone is one base away.

Input material: naive CD4+ T cells from blood. The meaning of the sample's cell subset or site label: true naive CD4+ T cells. The sequence was obtained from a young man with type 1 diabetes. The rearrangement joined TRBV7-2 to TRBJ2-7; 11 bases in between match TRBD2. Here the CDR3 is given as CASSPASGRSSYEQYF. The DNA sequence is TGTGCCAGCAGCCCCGCTAGCGGGAGGAGCTCCTACGAGCAGTACTTC.